The clone carrying this T cell receptor beta chain has a handful of counts. These data originate in a study of cytomegalovirus exposure and HLA in healthy donors. The J segment lost 5 bases and the V segment lost 4 bases, leaving 12 bases of the junction unmatched. CDR3 length: 16 amino acids. In germline, CDR1 is SGHDN, CDR2 FVKESK. The PCR used 60 Vbeta and 13 Jbeta primers. Generated by immunoSEQ multiplex PCR, the TCRdb table keeps only in-frame clones and is missing some. This table has around 200,000 clones, roughly 79% appearing once. Sequencing was carried out using PBMCs. The receptor was derived from a woman aged 25 to 39 in good health and CMV-seropositive. V gene TRBV14 combines with J gene TRBJ2-5; 8 bases line up with TRBD1. The CDR3 reads CASSRSGGSIFETQYF. The CDR3 nucleotides are TGTGCCAGCAGCCGCTCAGGGGGCTCTATTTTTGAGACCCAGTACTTC.